The clone carrying this TCR beta chain was seen a single time. The sample belongs to a study of shared clonotypes between healthy human individuals. The V and J ends lost 0 bases and 0 bases respectively, with 21 bases between them. The CDR3 extends over 20 amino acids. Per germline, CDR1 SGHVS and CDR2 FNYEAQ. The data were produced by immunoSEQ multiplex PCR, yet TCRdb's version contains in-frame clones alone and is incomplete. The table lists about half a million clones, around four fifths of them singletons, with around 13% in the top ten. Sequenced: PBMCs. The V gene is TRBV7-6, the J gene TRBJ1-5; D is ambiguous. This receptor was obtained from a woman in her 40s in good health. Some clones in this sample may be carry-over from other donors' samples. The CDR3 DNA is TGTGCCAGCAGCTTAGCGCTGGGAAGGTCAGGAGATCATAGCAATCAGCCCCAGCATTTT. It codes for CASSLALGRSGDHSNQPQHF.